A single sample gave rise to the 22 T cell receptor beta chains below, sequenced in a study of cytomegalovirus exposure and HLA in healthy donors. Researchers ran the PCR with 60 Vbeta and 13 Jbeta primers. Using immunoSEQ multiplex PCR, the repertoire was profiled, and TCRdb retains in-frame clones only, with some absent. Of 96,000 or so clones detected, approximately 74% appear once; the ten largest clones hold roughly 3%. Material: PBMCs. These receptors were obtained from a female donor in good health and CMV-seropositive.

This clone was observed a handful of times. The chain uses TRBV2 and TRBJ1-2; D might be TRBD1 (5 bases). The germline V and J ends were trimmed by 4 bases and 6 bases, with 9 bases remaining between them. The CDR3 is made up of 12 amino acids. Germline V lookup: CDR1 SNHLY, CDR2 FYNNEI. The CDR3 sequence is CASSVNRNGYTF. The DNA for the CDR3 is TGTGCCAGCAGTGTTAACAGGAATGGCTACACCTTC.

J is TRBJ2-5 and V is TRBV9; TRBD2 might be the D (6 bases). CDR3 length equals 15 residues. V lost 4 bases, J lost 4 bases, and 17 bases lay in between. Germline-derived CDR1 and CDR2 are SGDLS and YYNGEE. DNA of the CDR3: TGTGCCAGCAGCCCCCGGACGCAAGCGGGAGAGACCCAGTACTTC. This encodes CASSPRTQAGETQYF.

The chain is built from TRBV6-6 and TRBJ2-7, with TRBD2 matching over 9 bases. After removal of 4 bases from V and 1 base from J, the junction contained 8 bases not matched to a gene. CDR1 is MNHNY, CDR2 SVGAGI, per germline (reference sequence). This CDR3 has 16 amino acids. CDR3 residues: CASSSSVAGVSYEQYF. The CDR3 coding sequence is TGTGCCAGCAGTTCCTCCGTAGCGGGAGTTTCCTACGAGCAGTACTTC.

This clone was counted a single time. The chain has TRBV7-9 and TRBJ2-2; weak D call: TRBD2 (6 bases). The ends were cut back, 7 bases at V and 1 base at J, with 10 bases in the middle. Germline V CDR1 and CDR2: SEHNR, FQNEAQ (reference sequence). This CDR3 is 14 amino acids long. CDR3 bases: TGTGCCAGCACCTTTAGCGGGAACACCGGGGAGCTGTTTTTT. Protein sequence: CASTFSGNTGELFF. The variable domain in full, completed from reference TRBV7-9 and TRBJ2-2, reads DTGVSQNPRHKITKRGQNVTFRCDPISEHNRLYWYRQTLGQGPEFLTYFQNEAQLEKSRLLSDRFSAERPKGSFSTLEIQRTEQGDSAMYLCASTFSGNTGELFFGEGSRLTVL.

This chain joins TRBV9 and TRBJ2-1; the D gene is possibly TRBD2 (6 bases). From germline, CDR1 is SGDLS and CDR2 YYNGEE. The CDR3 covers 15 residues. V dropped 3 bases and J dropped 3 bases, with 13 bases sitting between them. The CDR3 sequence: CASSARDPDYNEQFF. In nucleotides, the CDR3 is TGTGCCAGCAGCGCGCGGGATCCGGACTACAATGAGCAGTTCTTC.

The V gene is TRBV7-2, the J gene TRBJ2-2, with D unresolved. CDR3 length: 14 residues. From germline, CDR1 is SGHTA and CDR2 FQGNSA. Trimming removed 2 bases from V and 1 base from J, with 5 bases in between. The CDR3 here is CASSLSRNTGELFF. The DNA of the CDR3 is TGTGCCAGCAGCTTATCGCGGAACACCGGGGAGCTGTTTTTT.

The CDR3 DNA follows: TGTGCCAGCAGTGATAAAATCGGGACAGGGGGAAGCTACACCTTC. Its translation is CASSDKIGTGGSYTF. The J gene is TRBJ1-2, the V gene TRBV25-1; 11 bases match TRBD1. In germline, CDR1 is MGHDK, CDR2 SYGVNS. This CDR3 spans 15 amino acids. V dropped 3 bases and J dropped 9; count of bases not matched to a gene: 9.

This clone was seen a handful of times. V gene TRBV6-1 combines with J gene TRBJ1-5; D remains ambiguous. The V end lost 1 base, the J end lost 6 bases, and 10 bases lay between the germline ends. The CDR3 sequence is 14 residues long. The germline gives CDR1 MNHNS, CDR2 SASEGT. CDR3 residues: CASSEGGGFQPQHF. The CDR3 bases are TGTGCCAGCAGTGAAGGGGGAGGGTTTCAGCCCCAGCATTTT.

J is TRBJ2-1 and V is TRBV9, with 7 positions matching TRBD2. This CDR3 is built from 15 residues. From germline, CDR1 is SGDLS and CDR2 YYNGEE. Losses at the gene ends were 0 bases for V and 2 bases for J; bases not matched to a gene: 2. The CDR3 DNA reads as TGTGCCAGCAGCGTAGCGGGGGGAACCTACAATGAGCAGTTCTTC. This codes for CASSVAGGTYNEQFF.

The V call is TRBV10-3, the J call TRBJ2-1; a weak D match, TRBD1 (5 bases). V lost 0 bases to trimming and J lost 4 bases, with 16 bases between them. This CDR3 has 17 residues. CDR1 and CDR2 (germline): ENHRY, SYGVKD. This chain's CDR3 is CAISESAIERGYNEQFF. CDR3 bases: TGTGCCATCAGTGAGTCGGCGATAGAAAGGGGATACAATGAGCAGTTCTTC.

The V gene is TRBV28, the J gene TRBJ1-5; 10 nucleotides align to TRBD1. There are 15 residues in the CDR3. Germline V gives CDR1 MDHEN, CDR2 SYDVKM. V gave up 4 bases and J gave up 2 bases; unmatched junction bases: 2. In DNA, the CDR3 is TGTGCCAGCAGTTGGGGACAGGGGCGCAATCAGCCCCAGCATTTT. This codes for CASSWGQGRNQPQHF. The variable domain in full, completed from reference TRBV28 and TRBJ1-5, reads DVKVTQSSRYLVKRTGEKVFLECVQDMDHENMFWYRQDPGLGLRLIYFSYDVKMKEKGDIPEGYSVSREKKERFSLILESASTNQTSMYLCASSWGQGRNQPQHFGDGTRLSIL.

This clone showed up just a few times. The genes are TRBV7-9 and TRBJ1-5, with D maybe TRBD1 (6 bases). Germline V gene sequence: CDR1 SEHNR, CDR2 FQNEAQ (reference sequence). The CDR3 is 17 amino acids. V lost 0 bases and J 4 bases, leaving 16 bases between the germline ends. CDR3 coding DNA: TGTGCCAGCAGCTTAGCGGGAGGGGGGGTGAGTAATCAGCCCCAGCATTTT. Protein product: CASSLAGGGVSNQPQHF. The variable domain in full, with the rest retrieved from reference TRBV7-9 and TRBJ1-5, is DTGVSQNPRHKITKRGQNVTFRCDPISEHNRLYWYRQTLGQGPEFLTYFQNEAQLEKSRLLSDRFSAERPKGSFSTLEIQRTEQGDSAMYLCASSLAGGGVSNQPQHFGDGTRLSIL.

The genes are TRBV29-1 and TRBJ2-3, with TRBD2 as a possible D gene (6 bases). CDR1 is SQVTM, CDR2 ANQGSEA, per germline. The CDR3 is 12 amino acids. Deletions cut 7 bases from V and 3 bases from J, with 11 bases between. CDR3 sequence (DNA): TGCAGCGCCAACGGAGGGACAGATACGCAGTATTTT. Its translation is CSANGGTDTQYF.

The gene calls are TRBV7-9 and TRBJ2-2, with D possibly TRBD1 on 7 matching bases. Germline loops: CDR1 SEHNR, CDR2 FQNEAQ (reference sequence). The ends were cut back, 3 bases at V and 1 base at J, with 9 bases in the middle. The CDR3 has 15 residues. The CDR3 is CASSFQGGNTGELFF. The DNA of the CDR3 is TGTGCCAGCAGCTTTCAGGGGGGGAACACCGGGGAGCTGTTTTTT.

This chain joins TRBV7-2 and TRBJ2-5, with D possibly being TRBD2 (5 bases). The CDR3 is made up of 13 amino acids. Germline-derived CDR1 and CDR2 are SGHTA and FQGNSA. Trimming left V 3 bases short and J 8 bases short, with 13 bases between. The CDR3 sequence is CASSFTRTETQYF. The CDR3 DNA is TGTGCCAGCAGCTTCACTAGGACGGAAACCCAGTACTTC. Full variable domain (missing parts from reference TRBV7-2 and TRBJ2-5): GAGVSQSPSNKVTEKGKDVELRCDPISGHTALYWYRQSLGQGLEFLIYFQGNSAPDKSGLPSDRFSAERTGGSVSTLTIQRTQQEDSAVYLCASSFTRTETQYFGPGTRLLVL.

The chain has TRBV4-2 and TRBJ2-3; tentative D call: TRBD1 (6 bases). Between the trimmed V and J ends, which lost 2 bases and 0 bases, there was a span of 9 bases. The CDR3 spans 15 residues. Per the germline V gene, CDR1 is LGHNA and CDR2 is YNFKEQ. Written as DNA, the CDR3 is TGTGCCAGCAGCCAAACAGGGTCTAGCACAGATACGCAGTATTTT. Amino acids: CASSQTGSSTDTQYF.

The chain couples TRBV29-1 to TRBJ1-1; 7 bases are a match to TRBD1. Unmatched junction bases numbered 9, after V lost 6 bases and J lost 5 bases. The germline gives CDR1 SQVTM, CDR2 ANQGSEA. CDR3 length equals 13 residues. In DNA form, the CDR3 reads TGCAGCGTGGATACAGGGGAAGAGACTGAAGCTTTCTTT. Protein: CSVDTGEETEAFF.

The V and J genes are TRBV4-2 and TRBJ2-2, with 8 bases identical to TRBD1. V shed 3 bases, J shed 9 bases, and the junction held 6 bases outside the gene matches. This CDR3 is 14 amino acids long. Germline V lookup: CDR1 LGHNA, CDR2 YNFKEQ. The chain's CDR3 is CASSHEQGDRELFF. The DNA for the CDR3 is TGTGCCAGCAGCCATGAACAGGGGGACCGGGAGCTGTTTTTT.

V is TRBV30 and J is TRBJ1-1; D not resolved. Deletions cut 4 bases from V and 1 base from J, with 13 bases between. Per the germline V gene, CDR1 is GTSNPN and CDR2 is SVGIG (reference sequence). The CDR3 extends over 14 amino acids. The DNA of the CDR3 is TGTGCCTGGATTACAGTCGAATCGAACACTGAAGCTTTCTTT. Its protein is CAWITVESNTEAFF.

CDR3 amino acids: CASSTTSGSSSEQYF. DNA for the CDR3: TGTGCCAGTAGCACAACTAGCGGGAGTAGCTCCGAGCAGTACTTC. The rearrangement joins TRBV19 to TRBJ2-7; 11 positions agree with TRBD2. V was pared by 6 bases and J by 6 bases, with 10 bases of the junction left unmatched. The CDR3 loop spans 15 amino acids. Germline CDR1 LNHDA, CDR2 SQIVND (reference sequence).

The V call is TRBV6-5, the J call TRBJ1-2, with 9 bases aligning to TRBD1. The CDR3 extends over 14 amino acids. Germline CDR1 is MNHEY and CDR2 is SVGAGI. V shed 2 bases, J shed 5 bases, and the junction held 3 bases outside the gene matches. DNA of the CDR3: TGTGCCAGCAGTTACCGAGGACAGGGGTATGGCTACACCTTC. Translated: CASSYRGQGYGYTF.

The chain couples TRBV5-1 to TRBJ2-3; D is possibly TRBD2 (6 bases). This CDR3 comprises 15 residues. Deletions cut 4 bases from V and 0 bases from J, with 12 bases between. Germline-derived CDR1 and CDR2 are SGHRS and YFSETQ. CDR3 region: CASSRRDRSTDTQYF. CDR3 nucleotides: TGCGCCAGCAGCAGGAGGGATCGCAGCACAGATACGCAGTATTTT.